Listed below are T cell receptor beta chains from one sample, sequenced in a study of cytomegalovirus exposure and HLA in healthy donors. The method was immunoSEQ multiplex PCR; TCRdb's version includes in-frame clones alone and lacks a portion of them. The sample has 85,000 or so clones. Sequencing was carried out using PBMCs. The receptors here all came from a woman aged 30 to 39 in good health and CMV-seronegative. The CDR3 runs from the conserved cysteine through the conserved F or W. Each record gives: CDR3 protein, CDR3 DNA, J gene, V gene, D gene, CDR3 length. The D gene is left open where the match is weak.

CDR3aa: CAWTGRGDNEQFF
CDR3nt: TGTGCCTGGACCGGCCGGGGGGACAATGAGCAGTTCTTC
j_gene: TRBJ2-1
v_gene: TRBV30
d_gene: TRBD2
len: 13

CDR3aa: CASSLVPDRSYGYTF
CDR3nt: TGTGCCAGCAGCTTAGTGCCGGACAGGAGCTATGGCTACACCTTC
j_gene: TRBJ1-2
v_gene: TRBV7-2
d_gene: TRBD1
len: 15

CDR3aa: CASSGSTGIVSEAFF
CDR3nt: TGCGCCAGCAGCGGCTCGACAGGGATCGTATCTGAAGCTTTCTTT
j_gene: TRBJ1-1
v_gene: TRBV5-1
d_gene: TRBD1
len: 15

CDR3aa: CASSSELGTSGRMGVEQYF
CDR3nt: TGTGCCAGCAGCAGCGAATTAGGGACTAGCGGGAGGATGGGTGTCGAGCAGTACTTC
j_gene: TRBJ2-7
v_gene: TRBV11-2
d_gene: TRBD2
len: 19

CDR3aa: CASRAGLVGSYEQYF
CDR3nt: TGTGCCAGCCGAGCAGGACTAGTGGGATCCTACGAGCAGTACTTC
j_gene: TRBJ2-7
v_gene: TRBV2
d_gene: TRBD2
len: 15

CDR3aa: CASSLELAGHEQYF
CDR3nt: TGTGCCAGCAGCTTAGAATTAGCGGGACACGAGCAGTACTTC
j_gene: TRBJ2-7
v_gene: TRBV7-2
d_gene: TRBD2
len: 14

CDR3aa: CASSSRQGTEAFF
CDR3nt: TGTGCCAGCAGTTCCCGACAGGGCACTGAAGCTTTCTTT
j_gene: TRBJ1-1
v_gene: TRBV7-9
d_gene: TRBD1
len: 13

CDR3aa: CASSLDRGLPEAFF
CDR3nt: TGCGCCAGCAGCTTGGACAGGGGGCTACCTGAAGCTTTCTTT
j_gene: TRBJ1-1
v_gene: TRBV5-1
d_gene: TRBD1
len: 14

CDR3aa: CAISGGQGNTEAFF
CDR3nt: TGTGCCATCAGTGGTGGACAGGGGAACACTGAAGCTTTCTTT
j_gene: TRBJ1-1
v_gene: TRBV10-3
d_gene: TRBD1
len: 14

CDR3aa: CASSLGLRSEQYF
CDR3nt: TGTGCCAGCAGCTTAGGTCTCCGGTCCGAGCAGTACTTC
j_gene: TRBJ2-7
v_gene: TRBV7-8
d_gene: .
len: 13

CDR3aa: CASSLRGAGAQQETQYF
CDR3nt: TGCGCCAGCAGCTTGAGGGGGGCGGGAGCCCAACAAGAGACCCAGTACTTC
j_gene: TRBJ2-5
v_gene: TRBV5-1
d_gene: .
len: 17

CDR3aa: CSASSLPGYTF
CDR3nt: TGCAGTGCTAGTAGTTTGCCCGGCTACACCTTC
j_gene: TRBJ1-2
v_gene: TRBV20-1
d_gene: .
len: 11

CDR3aa: CASSPLPDSRYEQYF
CDR3nt: TGCGCCAGCAGCCCTCTCCCCGACAGTCGTTACGAGCAGTACTTC
j_gene: TRBJ2-7
v_gene: TRBV5-1
d_gene: .
len: 15

CDR3aa: CAWSFQGSTEAFF
CDR3nt: TGTGCCTGGAGTTTCCAGGGTAGCACTGAAGCTTTCTTT
j_gene: TRBJ1-1
v_gene: TRBV30
d_gene: .
len: 13

CDR3aa: CASSEDRKNTEAFF
CDR3nt: TGTGCCAGCTCCGAGGACAGAAAGAACACTGAAGCTTTCTTT
j_gene: TRBJ1-1
v_gene: TRBV18
d_gene: .
len: 14

CDR3aa: CAWSAGTHAYEQYF
CDR3nt: TGTGCCTGGAGTGCCGGGACACATGCCTACGAGCAGTACTTC
j_gene: TRBJ2-7
v_gene: TRBV30
d_gene: .
len: 14

CDR3aa: CASNTGNSPLHF
CDR3nt: TGTGCCAGCAATACAGGAAATTCACCCCTCCACTTT
j_gene: TRBJ1-6
v_gene: TRBV6-6
d_gene: .
len: 12

CDR3aa: CSASPDNEQFF
CDR3nt: TGCAGTGCTAGCCCCGACAATGAGCAGTTCTTC
j_gene: TRBJ2-1
v_gene: TRBV20-1
d_gene: .
len: 11

CDR3aa: CATSRVIGGGENEQFF
CDR3nt: TGTGCCACCAGCAGAGTCATTGGCGGGGGGGAGAATGAGCAGTTCTTC
j_gene: TRBJ2-1
v_gene: TRBV15
d_gene: TRBD2
len: 16

CDR3aa: CASSISGQGDNEQFF
CDR3nt: TGTGCCAGCAGCATATCGGGACAGGGGGACAATGAGCAGTTCTTC
j_gene: TRBJ2-1
v_gene: TRBV6-5
d_gene: TRBD1
len: 15

CDR3aa: CASSTLAGQETQYF
CDR3nt: TGTGCCAGCAGCACCCTAGCGGGGCAAGAGACCCAGTACTTC
j_gene: TRBJ2-5
v_gene: TRBV7-6
d_gene: TRBD2
len: 14

CDR3aa: CASSYGTDNQPQHF
CDR3nt: TGTGCCAGCAGTTACGGGACAGACAATCAGCCCCAGCATTTT
j_gene: TRBJ1-5
v_gene: TRBV7-9
d_gene: TRBD1
len: 14

CDR3aa: CASSANLEFDEQFF
CDR3nt: TGCGCCAGCAGCGCCAATCTAGAATTCGATGAGCAGTTCTTC
j_gene: TRBJ2-1
v_gene: TRBV5-1
d_gene: .
len: 14

CDR3aa: CASGLYGSGAPGDTQYF
CDR3nt: TGTGCTAGTGGTTTGTACGGTAGCGGGGCCCCAGGAGATACGCAGTATTTT
j_gene: TRBJ2-3
v_gene: TRBV12-5
d_gene: TRBD2
len: 17

CDR3aa: CASSDLDLITTDTQYF
CDR3nt: TGTGCCAGCAGTGACCTAGACCTAATTACGACAGATACGCAGTATTTT
j_gene: TRBJ2-3
v_gene: TRBV2
d_gene: .
len: 16

CDR3aa: CASSLFDYGYTF
CDR3nt: TGTGCCAGCAGCCTATTTGACTATGGCTACACCTTC
j_gene: TRBJ1-2
v_gene: TRBV7-9
d_gene: .
len: 12

CDR3aa: CASNPGDTSYNEQFF
CDR3nt: TGTGCCAGCAACCCGGGGGATACCTCCTACAATGAGCAGTTCTTC
j_gene: TRBJ2-1
v_gene: TRBV11-2
d_gene: .
len: 15

CDR3aa: CASSSWGVPEQYF
CDR3nt: TGTGCCAGCAGCTCCTGGGGAGTCCCCGAGCAGTACTTC
j_gene: TRBJ2-7
v_gene: TRBV5-4
d_gene: .
len: 13

CDR3aa: CASSRAASGSYNEQFF
CDR3nt: TGCGCCAGCAGCCGGGCGGCTAGCGGCTCCTACAATGAGCAGTTCTTC
j_gene: TRBJ2-1
v_gene: TRBV5-1
d_gene: TRBD2
len: 16

CDR3aa: CASSPSGGGDQPQHF
CDR3nt: TGTGCCAGCAGTCCTTCGGGGGGGGGTGATCAGCCCCAGCATTTT
j_gene: TRBJ1-5
v_gene: TRBV6-5
d_gene: .
len: 15

CDR3aa: CAWALSVSEKLFF
CDR3nt: TGTGCCTGGGCTCTCTCGGTGAGCGAGAAACTGTTTTTT
j_gene: TRBJ1-4
v_gene: TRBV30
d_gene: .
len: 13

CDR3aa: CATSREWGSGELFF
CDR3nt: TGTGCCACCAGCAGAGAATGGGGCAGCGGGGAGCTGTTTTTT
j_gene: TRBJ2-2
v_gene: TRBV15
d_gene: .
len: 14

CDR3aa: CARSPPPGPSRELFF
CDR3nt: TGTGCCAGAAGCCCTCCCCCAGGTCCGTCCAGGGAGCTGTTTTTT
j_gene: TRBJ2-2
v_gene: TRBV7-5
d_gene: .
len: 15

CDR3aa: CASSWDSTEAFF
CDR3nt: TGTGCCAGCAGCTGGGACAGCACTGAAGCTTTCTTT
j_gene: TRBJ1-1
v_gene: TRBV5-4
d_gene: TRBD1
len: 12

CDR3aa: CASSHRVVAQDEAQYF
CDR3nt: TGCGCCAGCAGCCATCGTGTCGTGGCCCAAGATGAGGCCCAGTACTTC
j_gene: TRBJ2-5
v_gene: TRBV5-1
d_gene: .
len: 16

CDR3aa: CASSLEPSSGSAYEQYF
CDR3nt: TGCGCCAGCAGCTTGGAACCTTCCAGCGGGAGTGCATACGAGCAGTACTTC
j_gene: TRBJ2-7
v_gene: TRBV5-1
d_gene: TRBD2
len: 17

CDR3aa: CASSPEFPNYGYTF
CDR3nt: TGTGCCAGCAGCCCGGAGTTTCCTAACTATGGCTACACCTTC
j_gene: TRBJ1-2
v_gene: TRBV7-9
d_gene: .
len: 14

CDR3aa: CASSPQTGKNTEAFF
CDR3nt: TGTGCCAGCTCACCACAGACAGGGAAGAACACTGAAGCTTTCTTT
j_gene: TRBJ1-1
v_gene: TRBV18
d_gene: TRBD1
len: 15

CDR3aa: CASSRQVTNQPQHF
CDR3nt: TGTGCCAGTAGCCGACAGGTCACCAATCAGCCCCAGCATTTT
j_gene: TRBJ1-5
v_gene: TRBV19
d_gene: .
len: 14

CDR3aa: CASSPGQGREQYF
CDR3nt: TGTGCCAGCAGCCCCGGACAGGGGAGGGAGCAGTACTTC
j_gene: TRBJ2-7
v_gene: TRBV11-2
d_gene: TRBD1
len: 13

CDR3aa: CASRPGAGSLEAFF
CDR3nt: TGTGCCAGCAGACCCGGCGCGGGTTCCCTTGAAGCTTTCTTT
j_gene: TRBJ1-1
v_gene: TRBV27
d_gene: .
len: 14

CDR3aa: CASSPQGQGREQYF
CDR3nt: TGTGCCAGCTCACCACAGGGACAGGGACGCGAGCAGTACTTC
j_gene: TRBJ2-7
v_gene: TRBV18
d_gene: TRBD1
len: 14

CDR3aa: CASSQSSDEAFF
CDR3nt: TGTGCCAGCAGCCAGTCAAGTGATGAAGCTTTCTTT
j_gene: TRBJ1-1
v_gene: TRBV5-6
d_gene: .
len: 12

CDR3aa: CASSFKGGEQYF
CDR3nt: TGTGCCAGCAGCTTCAAGGGAGGCGAGCAGTACTTC
j_gene: TRBJ2-7
v_gene: TRBV7-6
d_gene: .
len: 12

CDR3aa: CAWGASQETQYF
CDR3nt: TGTGCCTGGGGTGCATCCCAAGAGACCCAGTACTTC
j_gene: TRBJ2-5
v_gene: TRBV30
d_gene: .
len: 12

CDR3aa: CASSPRAGSYNEQFF
CDR3nt: TGTGCCAGCAGCCCCAGGGCGGGGTCCTACAATGAGCAGTTCTTC
j_gene: TRBJ2-1
v_gene: TRBV7-6
d_gene: .
len: 15

CDR3aa: CASSEETTGFANYGYTF
CDR3nt: TGTGCCAGCAGTGAAGAGACGACAGGGTTTGCTAACTATGGCTACACCTTC
j_gene: TRBJ1-2
v_gene: TRBV6-1
d_gene: TRBD1
len: 17

CDR3aa: CASSIAGYEQFF
CDR3nt: TGTGCCAGCAGCATTGCGGGGTATGAGCAGTTCTTC
j_gene: TRBJ2-1
v_gene: TRBV7-9
d_gene: .
len: 12

CDR3aa: CASSYGTTGDTQYF
CDR3nt: TGTGCCAGCAGTTATGGGACAACTGGGGATACGCAGTATTTT
j_gene: TRBJ2-3
v_gene: TRBV6-6
d_gene: .
len: 14

CDR3aa: CASSHTGGIDTEAFF
CDR3nt: TGCGCCAGCAGCCACACAGGGGGCATCGACACTGAAGCTTTCTTT
j_gene: TRBJ1-1
v_gene: TRBV4-1
d_gene: TRBD1
len: 15

CDR3aa: CASSSTGWNTEAFF
CDR3nt: TGTGCCAGCAGTTCGACAGGGTGGAACACTGAAGCTTTCTTT
j_gene: TRBJ1-1
v_gene: TRBV2
d_gene: TRBD1
len: 14

CDR3aa: CASTQGPSGNTIYF
CDR3nt: TGTGCCAGCACGCAGGGCCCCTCTGGAAACACCATATATTTT
j_gene: TRBJ1-3
v_gene: TRBV2
d_gene: .
len: 14

CDR3aa: CAASKGGAESEQFF
CDR3nt: TGTGCCGCGTCGAAAGGGGGGGCCGAAAGTGAGCAGTTCTTC
j_gene: TRBJ2-1
v_gene: TRBV7-8
d_gene: .
len: 14

CDR3aa: CASGLLRGDSSYEQYF
CDR3nt: TGTGCTAGTGGTTTGTTGCGAGGGGACTCCTCCTACGAGCAGTACTTC
j_gene: TRBJ2-7
v_gene: TRBV12-5
d_gene: .
len: 16

CDR3aa: CASSASGAGTEAFF
CDR3nt: TGTGCCAGCAGCGCCTCAGGGGCGGGCACTGAAGCTTTCTTT
j_gene: TRBJ1-1
v_gene: TRBV9
d_gene: .
len: 14

CDR3aa: CASKRDRRFGEQYF
CDR3nt: TGTGCCAGCAAGCGCGACAGGAGGTTTGGCGAGCAGTACTTC
j_gene: TRBJ2-7
v_gene: TRBV2
d_gene: .
len: 14

CDR3aa: CASSLSPSGPETQYF
CDR3nt: TGTGCCAGCAGTTTATCGCCTAGCGGTCCTGAGACCCAGTACTTC
j_gene: TRBJ2-5
v_gene: TRBV27
d_gene: TRBD2
len: 15